The 6 T cell receptor beta chains presented below share a single source sample, sequenced in a study of a mutant IDH1 vaccine in newly diagnosed glioma. The method was immunoSEQ multiplex PCR; TCRdb's version includes in-frame clones alone and lacks a portion of them. The data hold 30,000 to 35,000 clones, with approximately 53% observed a single time. Antigens of these TCRs are unknown. Time point given: week 5, during vaccination. All doses held 300 ug of mutant IDH1 20-mer peptide, with topical imiquimod. This specimen consisted of PBMCs, obtained from a glioma patient whose treatment included an IDH1 peptide vaccine. These TCRs come from a woman younger than 35 with glioma.

The V call is TRBV5-1, the J call TRBJ2-1; 12 nucleotides align to TRBD2. V lost 0 bases and J lost 8; bases outside the gene matches: 6. CDR3 size: 16 residues. Germline V lookup: CDR1 SGHRS, CDR2 YFSETQ. The DNA of the CDR3 is TGCGCCAGCAGCTTGGTACTAGCGGGAGGTTCGGATGAGCAGTTCTTC. Residues: CASSLVLAGGSDEQFF.

The chain employs TRBV5-1 and TRBJ1-4, with D possibly TRBD1 on 5 matching bases. The V gene lost 5 bases and the J gene lost 0 bases, with 11 bases spanning the gap. Germline CDR1 SGHRS, CDR2 YFSETQ. The CDR3 runs 15 residues. Here the CDR3 reads CASRGTPATNEKLFF. The CDR3 coding sequence is TGCGCCAGCAGGGGGACCCCAGCAACTAATGAAAAACTGTTTTTT.

The chain recombines TRBV28 with TRBJ1-5; TRBD1 is a possible D gene (6 bases). Germline lookup yields CDR1 MDHEN and CDR2 SYDVKM. The CDR3 is made up of 15 amino acids. The V and J ends lost 6 bases and 4 bases respectively, with 16 bases between them. CDR3 coding DNA: TGTGCCAGCAGGGAGACAGGACGAGTAAATCAGCCCCAGCATTTT. Amino acids: CASRETGRVNQPQHF.

CDR3 sequence: CASRPQGQAYSNQPQHF. The DNA for the CDR3 is TGTGCCAGCCGACCCCAGGGACAAGCTTATAGCAATCAGCCCCAGCATTTT. The J gene is TRBJ1-5, the V gene TRBV28; perhaps TRBD1 as D (6 bases). V was cut by 8 bases and J by 0 bases, with 20 bases left in between. Germline V gene lookup returns CDR1 MDHEN and CDR2 SYDVKM. The CDR3 runs 17 residues.

This chain connects TRBV7-8 to TRBJ2-7; D is perhaps TRBD1 or TRBD2 (5 bases each). CDR3 size: 13 residues. Germline values: CDR1 SGHVS, CDR2 FQNEAQ. V lost 5 bases and J 4 bases, leaving 12 bases between the germline ends. The CDR3 spells CASSRGREYEQYF. CDR3 sequence (DNA): TGTGCCAGCAGCCGAGGCAGGGAGTACGAGCAGTACTTC.

The chain is built from TRBV28 and TRBJ2-7, with D perhaps matching TRBD1 (6 bases). This CDR3 region has 12 residues. Germline CDR1 MDHEN, CDR2 SYDVKM. Trimming left V 7 bases short and J 4 bases short, with 11 bases between. The CDR3 DNA reads as TGTGCCAGCACCTCGACAGGTTACGAGCAGTACTTC. It specifies CASTSTGYEQYF.